The entry below describes one T cell receptor (beta chain). Sorted cells were CFSE-low CD3+CD4+ or CD3+CD8+ proliferating responders. Unmatched junction bases numbered 4, after V lost 6 bases and J lost 2 bases. The CDR3 is 14 residues long. Germline V gene lookup returns CDR1 MDHEN and CDR2 SYDVKM. The repertoire was sequenced with immunoSEQ multiplex PCR; TCRdb's copy has only in-frame clones and lacks some. The sample includes 15,000 to 20,000 clones, about a third seen only once; the top ten take roughly 2%. The sample belongs to a study of graft-versus-host responses after intestinal transplantation. Study in general: Multivisceral, liver-intestinal, or isolated intestinal grafts went to recipients. All recipients were given anti-thymocyte globulin induction, and tacrolimus and steroids were then administered for roughly three years. General study findings and limits: HvG clone declines early post-transplant were associated with peak circulating GvH levels.

The TCR was taken from a human patient who was an organ donor for intestinal transplantation. V usage is TRBV28 and J usage is TRBJ2-7; TRBD1 agrees at 10 bases. Source: alloreactive CD4+ T cells from a mixed lymphocyte reaction culture, taken before transplantation. Noted subset: CFSE-low proliferating T cells sorted from roughly 6-day pre-transplant mixed lymphocyte reaction (GvH or HvG direction). The DNA for the CDR3 is TGTGCCAGCAGGACAGGGGGCGTTACCTACGAGCAGTACTTC. The encoded protein is CASRTGGVTYEQYF.